This T cell receptor (beta chain) was identified during a study of blood T cell repertoires in COVID-19. Study background: Some COVID-19 samples were acute and others convalescent; all came from the United States, Italy and Spain. T cells, B-cell-depleted T cells, or PBMCs provided the cDNA or gDNA that served as material.

Authors' data handling: Nucleated cell counts were estimated from reference gene primer amplification. Method: immunoSEQ multiplex PCR; TCRdb's copy keeps in-frame clones and lacks some. The DNA gave D and trimming, while V, J and clone size come from that table. The sample holds some 58,000 clones; over 75% are singletons and the top ten take approximately 6.2%. From germline, CDR1 is SEHNR and CDR2 FQNEAQ (reference sequence). Trimming at V came to 3 bases and at J to 5 bases, leaving 2 bases not matched to a gene. CDR3 size: 14 residues. The sequencing sample was made of peripheral blood. The TCR was taken from a man aged 40-50 years with acute or convalescent COVID-19. V usage is TRBV7-9 and J usage is TRBJ2-2; 8 bases are a match to TRBD1. The CDR3 region is CASSLDRVTGELFF. The CDR3 DNA sequence: TGTGCCAGCAGCTTGGACAGGGTAACCGGGGAGCTGTTTTTT.